The 9 T cell receptor beta chains presented below share a single source sample, sequenced in a study of post-analysis software for immune sequencing data. Their antigen targets remain unknown. Carried by the TCR beta cDNA libraries were unique molecular identifiers. A single record per CDR3 protein comes from TCRdb applying MiXCR to the PCR reads. The data contain just over 250,000 distinct CDR3 sequences, 36% of them singletons. General study results and limits: About 5 TRBV segments appeared more often in patients than in controls, and TRBV5-6, TRBV5-1 and TRBV20-1 were among these.

What was sequenced was blood. These receptors were collected from a girl between 5 and 17 years old with multiple sclerosis.

Regarding this clonotype: A read error may produce the germline difference seen at one junction end. The chain combines TRBV20-1 with TRBJ2-2; TRBD2 matches at 11 bases. This CDR3 is 15 amino acids long. Per the germline V gene, CDR1 is DFQATT and CDR2 is SNEGSKA (reference sequence). This CDR3 is CSTRIGTSGTGELFF. CDR3 nucleotide sequence: TGCAGTACTAGAATTGGGACTAGCGGCACCGGGGAGCTGTTTTTT.

This clonotype was detected a few times. The chain combines TRBV4-1 with TRBJ1-1, with 7 positions matching TRBD1. The V gene's germline CDR1 is MGHRA and CDR2 YSYEKL. The CDR3 covers 13 residues. Trimming took 3 bases from V and 6 from J; bases not matched to a gene: 4. CDR3 residues: CASSHPGGAEAFF. CDR3 in DNA: TGCGCCAGCAGCCATCCAGGGGGGGCTGAAGCTTTCTTT.

For this clonotype: This may be a read error: a much more frequent sequence differs by one nucleotide. The chain employs TRBV5-6 and TRBJ1-5; D is unresolved. The CDR3 totals 15 residues. Germline assignment: CDR1 SGHDT and CDR2 YYEEEE. The CDR3 is CASGLDGRGDQPQHF. CDR3 DNA: TGTGCCAGCGGCTTGGACGGCCGAGGCGATCAGCCCCAGCATTTT.

The CDR3, as DNA: TGCGCCAGCAGCCAAGCGCTAGGGACGGACTATGGCTACACCTTC. It codes for CASSQALGTDYGYTF. The J gene is TRBJ1-2, the V gene TRBV4-1, with TRBD1 as a possible D gene (5 bases). The V end was cut by 1 base, the J end by 3 bases, with 12 bases between. Germline V CDR1 and CDR2: MGHRA, YSYEKL. This CDR3 is built from 15 residues.

This sequence joins TRBV28 and TRBJ2-3, with D perhaps matching TRBD2 (6 bases). The CDR3 runs to 17 residues. Trimming took 4 bases from V and 1 from J, leaving 18 bases between them. CDR1 is MDHEN and CDR2 is SYDVKM in the germline V gene. The CDR3 DNA reads TGTGCCAGCAGTTCTCTCCTCAGGGCTAGCGGCACAGATACGCAGTATTTT. Translated, it gives CASSSLLRASGTDTQYF.

The gene calls are TRBV5-1 and TRBJ2-7; 7 bases fit TRBD1. The CDR3 is 14 amino acids. Germline V gene sequence: CDR1 SGHRS, CDR2 YFSETQ. The J segment lost 4 bases and the V segment lost 2 bases, leaving 6 bases of the junction unmatched. The CDR3 here is CASSFGQVVYEQYF. The CDR3 DNA sequence: TGCGCCAGCAGCTTTGGACAGGTCGTTTACGAGCAGTACTTC. Full variable domain (remainder filled in from reference TRBV5-1 and TRBJ2-7): KAGVTQTPRYLIKTRGQQVTLSCSPISGHRSVSWYQQTPGQGLQFLFEYFSETQRNKGNFPGRFSGRQFSNSRSEMNVSTLELGDSALYLCASSFGQVVYEQYFGPGTRLTVT.

Turning to this clonotype: The junction does not match germline at one end; this may be a read error. The gene calls are TRBV6-5 and TRBJ2-7; weak D call: TRBD1 (6 bases). CDR1 is MNHEY, CDR2 SVGAGI, per germline. The CDR3 loop spans 15 amino acids. The CDR3 sequence: CASSPALGQYYGQYF. CDR3 sequence (DNA): TGTGCCAGCAGTCCTGCCTTGGGACAATACTACGGGCAGTACTTC.

Note on this clonotype: The junction differs from germline at one of its ends, possibly a read error. The J gene is TRBJ1-1, the V gene TRBV5-1; unclear D gene. CDR1 is SGHRS and CDR2 is YFSETQ in the germline V gene. The CDR3 is 14 amino acids. CDR3 sequence (DNA): TGCGCCAGCGGCTTGGCCGAGGGCAGCACTGAAGCTTTCTTT. Translated: CASGLAEGSTEAFF.

This clonotype was seen a few times. The chain is built from TRBV24-1 and TRBJ2-2, with unresolved D. The ends were cut back, 1 base at V and 5 bases at J, with 1 base in the middle. The germline CDR1 and CDR2 sequences are KGHDR and SFDVKD. This CDR3 is built from 12 residues. CDR3 coding DNA: TGTGCCACCAGTGATTTAACCGGGGAGCTGTTTTTT. Encoded protein: CATSDLTGELFF.